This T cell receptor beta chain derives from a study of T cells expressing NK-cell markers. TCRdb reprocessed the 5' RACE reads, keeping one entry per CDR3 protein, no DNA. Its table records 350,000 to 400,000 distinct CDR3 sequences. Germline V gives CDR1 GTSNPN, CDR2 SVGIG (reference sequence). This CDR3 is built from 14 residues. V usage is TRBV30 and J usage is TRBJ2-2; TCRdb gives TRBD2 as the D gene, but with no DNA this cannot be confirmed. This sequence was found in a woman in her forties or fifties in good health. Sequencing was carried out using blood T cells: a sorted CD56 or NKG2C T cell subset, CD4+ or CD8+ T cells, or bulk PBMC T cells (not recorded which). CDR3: CAWSIAGGRGELFF.